A selection of T cell receptor beta chains follows, all from one sample in a study of cytomegalovirus exposure and HLA in healthy donors. Generated by immunoSEQ multiplex PCR, the TCRdb table keeps only in-frame clones and is missing some. This table holds under 150,000 clones, roughly 80% found once. Sequencing was done on a sample of PBMCs. The receptors come from a woman aged 40 to 50 in good health and CMV-seropositive. Each CDR3 is given with its conserved first and last residue. D genes are given only for firm matches. Size is omitted from some rows. Given values are once, few, many or a class for expanded clones.

size	V	D	J	length	DNA	CDR3
once	TRBV7-2	TRBD1	TRBJ2-7	15	TGTGCCAGCAGCCCCCTGGGACAGGGAGCCTACGAGCAGTACTTC	CASSPLGQGAYEQYF
NA	TRBV7-9	NA	TRBJ2-7	13	TGTGCCAGCAGCTTTACAGGGATCTACGAGCAGTACTTC	CASSFTGIYEQYF
few	TRBV30	TRBD2	TRBJ2-3	15	TGTGCCTGGGGGAGACTAGCGGGAAGGACAGATACGCAGTATTTT	CAWGRLAGRTDTQYF
NA	TRBV19	TRBD1	TRBJ2-6	18	TGTGCCAGTCCTACCCGGACAGGCGATAGCTCTGGGGCCAACGTCCTGACTTTC	CASPTRTGDSSGANVLTF
NA	TRBV7-2	NA	TRBJ2-5	15	TGTGCCAGCAGCTTGAGGGAGACTAGATTAGAGACCCAGTACTTC	CASSLRETRLETQYF
NA	TRBV27	NA	TRBJ2-3	12	TGTGCCACCCTACTAATGGGAGGTACGCAGTATTTT	CATLLMGGTQYF
NA	TRBV9	TRBD1	TRBJ1-5	15	TGTGCCAGCAGCGGACAGGGGACCCCGGGGCAGCCCCAGCATTTT	CASSGQGTPGQPQHF
few	TRBV4-3	NA	TRBJ2-7	15	TGCGCCAGCAGCCAAGATGGGAACAGGTTGAACGAGCAGTACTTC	CASSQDGNRLNEQYF
NA	TRBV14	TRBD1	TRBJ2-5	16	TGTGCCAGCAGCCAGGAAATACAGGGGACCCAAGAGACCCAGTACTTC	CASSQEIQGTQETQYF
NA	TRBV13	TRBD2	TRBJ2-7	16	TGTGCCAGCAGCTTTCGGACTAGCGGGAACACATACGAGCAGTACTTC	CASSFRTSGNTYEQYF
NA	TRBV27	NA	TRBJ1-2	13	TGTGCCAGCACCTCAAAAGGAAGAGGTGGCTACACCTTC	CASTSKGRGGYTF
NA	TRBV15	NA	TRBJ1-2	14	TGTGCCACCAGCGGGAACAGGGATCACTATGGCTACACCTTC	CATSGNRDHYGYTF
few	TRBV2	NA	TRBJ1-3	16	TGTGCCAGCAGTGAAGCCACCAGGACAGCTGGAAACACCATATATTTT	CASSEATRTAGNTIYF
NA	TRBV5-4	TRBD1	TRBJ2-3	16	TGTGCCAGCAGCCTGGGGACAGCCTCTCGCACAGATACGCAGTATTTT	CASSLGTASRTDTQYF
NA	TRBV29-1	TRBD2	TRBJ2-2	13	TGCAGCGTCCACCTGGGGGGGGCCGGGGAGCTGTTTTTT	CSVHLGGAGELFF
few	TRBV30	NA	TRBJ2-7	13	TGTGCCTGGAGGGGTGCGGGAACCTACGAGCAGTACTTC	CAWRGAGTYEQYF
large	TRBV13	TRBD2	TRBJ2-3	17	TGTGCCAGCAGCTTGGTCGGGGGGGGCAAGTTTAACGATACGCAGTATTTT	CASSLVGGGKFNDTQYF
NA	TRBV7-9	TRBD2	TRBJ2-3	15	TGTGCCAGCAGCTCTACTAGCGGGCCACCCGATACGCAGTATTTT	CASSSTSGPPDTQYF
few	TRBV6-5	NA	TRBJ1-2	15	TGTGCCAGTTGTGCCAGGGGCACCCGACTCGAAGGCTACACCTTC	CASCARGTRLEGYTF
NA	TRBV4-3	NA	TRBJ2-6	17	TGCGCCAGCAGCCAAGGAGCTGCCTACTCTGGGGCCAACGTCCTGACTTTC	CASSQGAAYSGANVLTF
NA	TRBV10-1	TRBD1	TRBJ2-7	15	TGCGCCAGACCGGTAGGTAACGGGACAGGGAACGAGCAGTACTTC	CARPVGNGTGNEQYF
NA	TRBV27	NA	TRBJ1-1	12	TGTGCCAGCAGTTTTCAGGGGATTGAAGCTTTCTTT	CASSFQGIEAFF
few	TRBV11-2	NA	TRBJ1-6	18	TGTGCCAGCAGCTCCGCCGAGGGGGGGAGCTCCTATAATTCACCCCTCCACTTT	CASSSAEGGSSYNSPLHF
NA	TRBV7-2	TRBD1	TRBJ2-1	14	TGTGCCAGCAGCCGGGACAGGGTGGAGGGTGGGCAGTTCTTC	CASSRDRVEGGQFF
NA	TRBV30	NA	TRBJ2-7	16	TGTGCCTGGAGTGGGATCTATACAGGTCACTCCTACGAGCAGTACTTC	CAWSGIYTGHSYEQYF
NA	TRBV2	TRBD1	TRBJ2-2	15	TGTGCCAGCAGTGATATTCAGGGGGCGTCAGGGGAGCTGTTTTTT	CASSDIQGASGELFF
NA	TRBV10-3	TRBD2	TRBJ2-3	18	TGTGCCATCAGTGAGTCAGGGATAGCGGGAGGTATCACAGATACGCAGTATTTT	CAISESGIAGGITDTQYF
few	TRBV29-1	NA	TRBJ1-1	15	TGCAGCGTTGGAACCGGGAGCCGCCTAAACACTGAAGCTTTCTTT	CSVGTGSRLNTEAFF
few	TRBV27	NA	TRBJ1-1	13	TGTGCCAGCAGTTGGGGGCGGAACACTGAAGCTTTCTTT	CASSWGRNTEAFF
few	TRBV29-1	NA	TRBJ2-3	14	TGCAGCGTGAGGCCGGGAGCTCTTCAAGATACGCAGTATTTT	CSVRPGALQDTQYF
few	TRBV7-2	TRBD2	TRBJ2-1	16	TGTGCCAGCAGCTTGGGCGGGAGGGGGTCCTACAATGAGCAGTTCTTC	CASSLGGRGSYNEQFF
NA	TRBV5-6	NA	TRBJ2-7	13	TGTGCCAGCAGCCTGCCCGTACAGGATGGGCAGTACTTC	CASSLPVQDGQYF
NA	TRBV7-9	NA	TRBJ1-2	12	TGTGCCAGCAGCTTCGGGGTCGACGGCTACACCTTC	CASSFGVDGYTF
NA	TRBV7-6	TRBD1	TRBJ2-5	14	TGTGCCAGCGGACCGACAGGGGACCAAGAGACCCAGTACTTC	CASGPTGDQETQYF
NA	TRBV5-6	TRBD1	TRBJ1-2	14	TGTGCCAGCAGCAGGATCCGGGACAGCTATGGCTACACCTTC	CASSRIRDSYGYTF
NA	TRBV6-1	TRBD1	TRBJ2-7	15	TGTGCCAGCGGGGGACAGGCATGGGGATCGTACGAGCAGTACTTC	CASGGQAWGSYEQYF
NA	TRBV2	TRBD1	TRBJ2-7	13	TGTGCCAGCAGAAGGGACAGCCAGGCCCACGGGTACTTC	CASRRDSQAHGYF
NA	TRBV11-2	NA	TRBJ1-1	14	TGTGCCAGCAGCAATGGTAGAACGGGCACTGAAGCTTTCTTT	CASSNGRTGTEAFF
NA	TRBV4-2	NA	TRBJ1-2	14	TGTGCCAGCAGCCAAGATCTGGGAGGGTATGGCTACACCTTC	CASSQDLGGYGYTF
once	TRBV29-1	NA	TRBJ2-3	12	TGCAGCGTTCTCAGGGTCACAGATACGCAGTATTTT	CSVLRVTDTQYF
once	TRBV5-1	NA	TRBJ2-2	15	TGCGCCAGCAGACCGTACGGGAGTTGGACCGGGGAGCTGTTTTTT	CASRPYGSWTGELFF
NA	TRBV11-2	NA	TRBJ1-6	14	TGTGCCAGCAGCTTAGGTAGGGGGACGCCACCCCTCCACTTT	CASSLGRGTPPLHF